This is a list of T cell receptor beta chains from one sample in a study of blood T cell repertoires in COVID-19. Clones were read by immunoSEQ multiplex PCR, and TCRdb kept only the in-frame ones, dropping some. Among a few hundred thousand clones listed, just under 90% were seen once. Sequencing input: peripheral blood. The receptors were gathered from a woman aged 25 to 39 with COVID-19, enrolled during active disease. CDR3s include the opening cysteine and the closing phenylalanine or tryptophan. D genes are given only for firm matches. Clone size appears in some rows only: once, few, many, or a class for an expanded clone.

size	V	D	J	DNA	CDR3
.	TRBV19	.	TRBJ2-1	TGTGCCAGTAGGGTGGACGGGGGGCTGGGGGGCGAGCAGTTCTTC	CASRVDGGLGGEQFF
.	TRBV7-9	.	TRBJ1-1	TGTGCCAGCACTCATATTGAGGATTACACTGAAGCTTTCTTT	CASTHIEDYTEAFF
.	TRBV7-2	.	TRBJ1-2	TGTGCCAGCAGGCCCCCGATGTCTACTATCTATGGCTACACCTTC	CASRPPMSTIYGYTF
.	TRBV6-5	TRBD2	TRBJ2-3	TGTGCCAGCAGTAATAGCGGGGGTATAGATACGCAGTATTTT	CASSNSGGIDTQYF
few	TRBV7-9	.	TRBJ1-6	TGTGCCAGCAGGCACAGCCACCAAGCCAATAATTCACCCCTCCACTTT	CASRHSHQANNSPLHF
.	TRBV19	.	TRBJ2-5	TGTGCCAGTAGACCTCGCAGGGGCGAGGAGACCCAGTACTTC	CASRPRRGEETQYF
.	TRBV7-8	.	TRBJ1-5	TGTGCCAGCAGCTCATTAATGGGGCAGGTGGTAAGGCCCCAGCATTTT	CASSSLMGQVVRPQHF
.	TRBV7-8	.	TRBJ2-7	TGTGCCAGCAGCCCACGGGACAACTCCTACGAGCAGTACTTC	CASSPRDNSYEQYF
.	TRBV24-1	.	TRBJ2-1	TGTGCCACCAGTGACGAGGGGGATGAGCAGTTCTTC	CATSDEGDEQFF
.	TRBV5-6	TRBD2	TRBJ2-5	TGTGCCAGCAGCGGGGACTATATTCAAGAGACCCAGTACTTC	CASSGDYIQETQYF
.	TRBV13	.	TRBJ2-1	TGTGCCAGCAGCTTAGCGGAGTTTGAAAATGAGCAGTTCTTC	CASSLAEFENEQFF
.	TRBV2	TRBD1	TRBJ2-7	TGTGCCAGCAGTGAAGACAGGGGCCTAATCGACGAGCAGTACTTC	CASSEDRGLIDEQYF
.	TRBV2	TRBD1	TRBJ2-1	TGTGCCATCGAAAGGGGACAGGAGACCTACAATGAGCAGTTCTTC	CAIERGQETYNEQFF
.	TRBV6-5	.	TRBJ1-3	TGTGCCAGCAGTTACGGCAAACCCACTGGAAACACCATATATTTT	CASSYGKPTGNTIYF
.	TRBV7-2	.	TRBJ1-5	TGTGCCAGCAGCTTCCAGGGGAATCAGCCCCAGCATTTT	CASSFQGNQPQHF
.	TRBV18	.	TRBJ1-3	TGTGCCAGCTCACCATCGACAGGATCGGGAAACACCATATATTTT	CASSPSTGSGNTIYF
.	TRBV4-2	TRBD1	TRBJ1-1	TGTGCCAGCAGCCAAGGCAGGGGGGCAGGCACTGAAGCTTTCTTT	CASSQGRGAGTEAFF
.	TRBV6-5	TRBD1	TRBJ1-6	TGTGCCAGCAGCAGGACAGGGAATAATTCACCCCTCCACTTT	CASSRTGNNSPLHF
.	TRBV2	.	TRBJ1-2	TGTGCCAGCAGTGAACAGGGGAGGGGAAACTATGGCTACACCTTC	CASSEQGRGNYGYTF
.	TRBV10-1	TRBD1	TRBJ2-1	TGCGCCAGCAGTCCCGACAGGGGAATTCCCTCTGAGCAGTTCTTC	CASSPDRGIPSEQFF
.	TRBV11-2	TRBD1	TRBJ1-2	TGTGCCAGCAGCCCCAGGGACAGGGTGTGGGGAGGCTACACCTTC	CASSPRDRVWGGYTF
.	TRBV3-1/TRBV3-2	.	TRBJ1-2	TGTGCCAGCAGCCAAGATGAACAGCTGTTTGTAGGCTACACCTTC	CASSQDEQLFVGYTF
.	TRBV27	.	TRBJ1-2	TGTGCCAGCAGTTTATCCCAGGGTAACCCCATTTTCTACACCTTC	CASSLSQGNPIFYTF
.	TRBV10-1	.	TRBJ1-1	TGCGCCAGCAGTGAGGAAGTAGGGGGATGGACTGAAGCTTTCTTT	CASSEEVGGWTEAFF
.	TRBV6-5	TRBD2	TRBJ2-5	TGTGCCACCCGACTAGCGGGGGCAGAGACCCAGTACTTC	CATRLAGAETQYF
few	TRBV2	TRBD1	TRBJ1-3	TGTGCCAGCAGGGCGGACAGGGGAAACACCATATATTTT	CASRADRGNTIYF
.	TRBV12-3/TRBV12-4	TRBD1	TRBJ1-1	TGTGCCAGCAGTAGGACAGGGTTAACTGAAGCTTTCTTT	CASSRTGLTEAFF
once	TRBV21-1	.	TRBJ1-1	TGTGCCAGCCCCCGCGGAACTGAAGCTTTCTTT	CASPRGTEAFF
once	TRBV6-5	.	TRBJ1-4	TGTGCCAGCAGTTATGGGGGCACTAATGAAAAACTGTTTTTT	CASSYGGTNEKLFF
.	TRBV6-5	.	TRBJ2-1	TGTGCCAGCAGTTACTCGTTAGGGAGAGGTGAGCAGTTCTTC	CASSYSLGRGEQFF
.	TRBV7-9	.	TRBJ2-7	TGTGCCAGCAGCTTAGACCGGGACTCCCTGGGTGAGCAGTACTTC	CASSLDRDSLGEQYF